A selection of T cell receptor beta chains follows, all from one sample in a study of T cell responses to AZD1222 COVID-19 vaccine. This table comes from immunoSEQ multiplex PCR, and its TCRdb copy is limited to in-frame clones, with some not included. The sample lists 150,000 or so clones, 85% to 95% occurring once. The specimen was peripheral blood, collected on day 0 of AZD1222 vaccination. The receptors come from an adult in good health. Each CDR3 is given with its conserved first and last residue. Fields, in order: J gene, CDR3 length, V gene, D gene, CDR3 DNA, CDR3 protein. The D gene is left open where the match is weak.

TRBJ1-5 15 TRBV4-2 TRBD1 TGTGCCAGCAGCCCCTATACAGGGGGCAATCAGCCCCAGCATTTT CASSPYTGGNQPQHF
TRBJ2-1 14 TRBV9 - TGTGCCAGCAGCATCGGACAGATCGCTAATGAGCAGTTCTTC CASSIGQIANEQFF
TRBJ1-4 14 TRBV7-9 - TGTGCCAGCAGTACCGGGACGGACAATGAAAAACTGTTTTTT CASSTGTDNEKLFF
TRBJ2-1 16 TRBV6-5 - TGTGCCAGCAGTTACGAGGCGGCGGGGACCTACAATGAGCAGTTCTTC CASSYEAAGTYNEQFF
TRBJ1-1 12 TRBV6-6 - TGTGCCGCCCTGCGGGAGAACACTGAAGCTTTCTTT CAALRENTEAFF
TRBJ2-5 13 TRBV15 - TGTGCCACCAGCCGCCCCAGCAGGAAGACCCAGTACTTC CATSRPSRKTQYF
TRBJ2-3 14 TRBV10-3 TRBD2 TGTGCCACCGGGAGACTAGCGGGCACAGATACGCAGTATTTT CATGRLAGTDTQYF
TRBJ2-2 13 TRBV28 - TGTGCCAGCAGTTTTGGGGGGATCGGGGAGCTGTTTTTT CASSFGGIGELFF
TRBJ2-6 17 TRBV28 - TGTGCCAGCCGCAGTTTCGGGACCATCCCTGGGGCCAACGTCCTGACTTTC CASRSFGTIPGANVLTF
TRBJ2-5 18 TRBV11-2 TRBD2 TGTGCCAGCAGCTCCTTTCCCGGCACTAGCGGGGGCGAAGAGACCCAGTACTTC CASSSFPGTSGGEETQYF
TRBJ1-5 13 TRBV3-1/TRBV3-2 - TGTGCCAGCAGTGAAGTCTTAGGGCAGCCCCAGCATTTT CASSEVLGQPQHF
TRBJ2-7 17 TRBV4-1 TRBD2 TGCGCCAGCAGCCCGGGACTAGCGGGGGCCATCTCCTACGAGCAGTACTTC CASSPGLAGAISYEQYF
TRBJ2-7 14 TRBV6-6 - TGTGCCAGCAGTTATGGGGGAGATCCCTACGAGCAGTACTTC CASSYGGDPYEQYF
TRBJ1-5 14 TRBV7-6 - TGTGCCAGCAGCTTACGGCAGGGCGGTCAGCCCCAGCATTTT CASSLRQGGQPQHF
TRBJ1-3 17 TRBV30 - TGTGCCTGGAGTGTACGGGATAGGGTTATGTCTGGAAACACCATATATTTT CAWSVRDRVMSGNTIYF
TRBJ2-1 19 TRBV18 TRBD2 TGTGCCAGCTCACAGACAGAAGTAGCGGGAGAGGGGGCATACAATGAGCAGTTCTTC CASSQTEVAGEGAYNEQFF
TRBJ2-2 12 TRBV5-5 - TGTGCCAGCAGCCTCGACGGCGGGGAGCTGTTTTTT CASSLDGGELFF
TRBJ2-5 15 TRBV25-1 TRBD2 TGTGCCAGCAGTCACGGGGGGGCCGGGAAAGAGACCCAGTACTTC CASSHGGAGKETQYF
TRBJ1-3 13 TRBV18 - TGTGCCAGCCGTGCGAGCATTGGAAACACCATATATTTT CASRASIGNTIYF
TRBJ1-1 21 TRBV28 TRBD1 TGTGCCAGCAGTTTATTTATCGGGTTCACCCTGACAGGGGGCGCCGAACCTGAAGCTTTCTTT CASSLFIGFTLTGGAEPEAFF
TRBJ2-5 15 TRBV7-2 TRBD2 TGTGCCAGCAGCTTAAGGCGGGGGGGCCGGGAGACCCAGTACTTC CASSLRRGGRETQYF
TRBJ2-2 17 TRBV15 - TGTGCCACCAGCAGAGATAAGTTCACGGTGGGACCCGGGGAGCTGTTTTTT CATSRDKFTVGPGELFF